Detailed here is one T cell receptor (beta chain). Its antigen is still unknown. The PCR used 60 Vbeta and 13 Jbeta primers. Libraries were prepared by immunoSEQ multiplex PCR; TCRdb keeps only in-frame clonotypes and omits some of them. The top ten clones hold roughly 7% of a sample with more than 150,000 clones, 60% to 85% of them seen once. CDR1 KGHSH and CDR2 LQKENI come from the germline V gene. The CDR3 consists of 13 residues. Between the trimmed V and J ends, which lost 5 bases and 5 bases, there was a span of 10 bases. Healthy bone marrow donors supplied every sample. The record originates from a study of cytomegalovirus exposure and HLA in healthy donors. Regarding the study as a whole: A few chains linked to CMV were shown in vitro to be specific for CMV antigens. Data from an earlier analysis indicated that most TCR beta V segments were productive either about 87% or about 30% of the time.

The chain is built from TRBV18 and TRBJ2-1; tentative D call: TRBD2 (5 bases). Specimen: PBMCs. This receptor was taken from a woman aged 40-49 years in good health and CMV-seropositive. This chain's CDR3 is CASSAPGNNEQFF. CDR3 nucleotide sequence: TGTGCCAGCTCAGCGCCGGGGAACAATGAGCAGTTCTTC.